A selection of T cell receptor beta chains follows, all from one sample in a study of T-cell reconstitution after alpha-beta-depleted transplantation in children. TCRdb reprocessed the PCR reads with MiXCR, giving one entry per CDR3 protein. The sample lists more than 550,000 distinct CDR3 sequences; roughly 10% were seen once. The specimen comprised PBMCs from the stem cell graft donor, sampled from the stem cell graft. The receptors shown here come from a human donor who donated a stem cell graft to a child with acute myeloid leukemia. Both conserved end residues are part of each CDR3. The order of the fields is D gene, J gene, clone size, V gene, CDR3 protein. A D gene is named only where the DNA matches it firmly. Not all rows give a size; the values are once, few, many and, for expanded clones, a class.

D gene: TRBD1
J gene: TRBJ1-1
clone size: NA
V gene: TRBV20-1
CDR3 protein: CSAHRGIETEAFF

D gene: TRBD2
J gene: TRBJ2-2
clone size: few
V gene: TRBV20-1
CDR3 protein: CSARGYGLAGNTGELFF

D gene: NA
J gene: TRBJ2-7
clone size: NA
V gene: TRBV27
CDR3 protein: CASSFNGARTYEQYF

D gene: NA
J gene: TRBJ2-5
clone size: many
V gene: TRBV29-1
CDR3 protein: CSARQILQETQYF

D gene: NA
J gene: TRBJ2-5
clone size: few
V gene: TRBV4-3
CDR3 protein: CASSQGSPRAETQYF

D gene: NA
J gene: TRBJ2-5
clone size: few
V gene: TRBV3-1
CDR3 protein: CASSRDSRTQYF

D gene: NA
J gene: TRBJ2-2
clone size: few
V gene: TRBV24-1
CDR3 protein: CATSHPGTNTGELFF

D gene: NA
J gene: TRBJ2-7
clone size: NA
V gene: TRBV7-6
CDR3 protein: CASSLQGRLDEQYF

D gene: NA
J gene: TRBJ2-1
clone size: many
V gene: TRBV4-3
CDR3 protein: CASSHGGSSYNEQFF

D gene: NA
J gene: TRBJ2-1
clone size: many
V gene: TRBV7-8
CDR3 protein: CASSLDGNSYNEQFF

D gene: NA
J gene: TRBJ1-5
clone size: few
V gene: TRBV20-1
CDR3 protein: CSARDRQLGAYSNQPQHF

D gene: NA
J gene: TRBJ1-3
clone size: NA
V gene: TRBV28
CDR3 protein: CASSFVGGGGNTIYF

D gene: TRBD1
J gene: TRBJ1-2
clone size: NA
V gene: TRBV7-9
CDR3 protein: CASSTTRDRGLGYTF

D gene: TRBD2
J gene: TRBJ2-5
clone size: many
V gene: TRBV7-2
CDR3 protein: CASSISGTKETQYF

D gene: TRBD1
J gene: TRBJ2-1
clone size: many
V gene: TRBV7-3
CDR3 protein: CASSPPGQAYNEQFF

D gene: TRBD2
J gene: TRBJ2-2
clone size: few
V gene: TRBV24-1
CDR3 protein: CATSEHRSRENTNTGELFF

D gene: TRBD2
J gene: TRBJ2-2
clone size: many
V gene: TRBV25-1
CDR3 protein: CASSDPGTSGGELFF

D gene: TRBD2
J gene: TRBJ2-7
clone size: NA
V gene: TRBV5-1
CDR3 protein: CASSSSGLGEQYF

D gene: TRBD2
J gene: TRBJ2-1
clone size: NA
V gene: TRBV20-1
CDR3 protein: CSARVGTSLFEQFF

D gene: TRBD1
J gene: TRBJ1-1
clone size: many
V gene: TRBV7-9
CDR3 protein: CASSLELGQKNTEAFF

D gene: NA
J gene: TRBJ2-4
clone size: NA
V gene: TRBV15
CDR3 protein: CATSSRVPGNIQYF

D gene: NA
J gene: TRBJ2-2
clone size: many
V gene: TRBV7-9
CDR3 protein: CASSLISGHQPGELFF

D gene: NA
J gene: TRBJ2-1
clone size: few
V gene: TRBV6-6
CDR3 protein: CASSYDRYNEQFF